This T cell receptor (beta chain) derives from a study of shared clonotypes between healthy human individuals. This clone came up once. Its specificity is not known. Per the germline V gene, CDR1 is SGHRS and CDR2 is YFSETQ. Trimming stripped 0 bases from V and 2 bases from J, with 10 bases between. CDR3 size: 15 residues. A split of CD4+ cells into CD45RA+ naive and CD45RA-negative memory subsets was performed. Per the original methods: Sequence data from immunoSEQ were junction-only and lacked quality scores; consequently, filtering differed. Generated by immunoSEQ multiplex PCR, the TCRdb table keeps only in-frame clones and is missing some. Clone size and V and J calls were adopted from that table, with D and trimming inferred from the DNA. In the table there are some 2,000,000 clones, approximately 95% of which are singletons. Findings and caveats of the study: For naive CD4 cells, around 5% of clonotypes were shared across a few donors.

The clonotype originates from a man aged 18 to 35 in good health. The sequencing input was naive CD4+ T cells sorted from blood. Subset given: CD45RA+ positively selected. This chain connects TRBV5-1 to TRBJ2-3, with D possibly matching TRBD2 (6 bases). The CDR3, as DNA: TGCGCCAGCAGCTTGGGGGGACTCTTCACAGATACGCAGTATTTT. This codes for CASSLGGLFTDTQYF.